These 29 T cell receptor beta chains came from one sample sequenced in a study of human T cells and chemical hapten exposure. As for time point: pre-sensitization, week 0. Treatment described: therapeutic diphenylcyclopropenone sensitization with weekly scalp DPC. Whole blood that had not been fractionated was the source of extracted total RNA. TCRdb ran MiXCR on the RACE reads and lists one entry per CDR3 protein. This repertoire shows some 36,000 distinct CDR3 sequences, 10% to 13% found once; its top ten account for less than 35%. This sample comprised whole blood, obtained in connection with sensitization to the hapten diphenylcyclopropenone (DPC). These receptor sequences come from a man aged 45-60 years with alopecia areata. Some clones in this sample may be carry-over from other donors' samples.

This clonotype appeared many times. The gene calls are TRBV20-1 and TRBJ2-2, with 8 positions matching TRBD2. V shed 0 bases and J 7 bases; nucleotides not matched to a gene: 7. This CDR3 region has 15 residues. Germline V gene data show CDR1 as DFQATT and CDR2 as SNEGSKA (reference sequence). Here the CDR3 reads CSARDPGTRGGELFF. Written as DNA, the CDR3 is TGCAGTGCTAGAGACCCCGGGACTAGGGGCGGGGAGCTGTTTTTT.

This clonotype was detected only a few times. V gene TRBV3-1 combines with J gene TRBJ2-1, with 10 bases that match TRBD2. The CDR3 length is 15 residues. The J segment lost 10 bases and the V segment lost 0 bases, leaving 6 bases of the junction unmatched. The germline CDR1 and CDR2 sequences are LGHDT and YNNKEL (reference sequence). The CDR3 here is CASSQELAGAKEQFF. CDR3 nucleotide sequence: TGTGCCAGCAGCCAAGAGCTAGCGGGAGCAAAAGAGCAGTTCTTC.

This rearrangement joins TRBV20-1 to TRBJ2-1; 7 nucleotides agree with TRBD2. Germline CDR1 reads DFQATT; CDR2 reads SNEGSKA (reference sequence). The CDR3 has 15 amino acids. V shed 1 base and J 5 bases; nucleotides not matched to a gene: 8. The CDR3 region is CSARVRGRIHNEQFF. In DNA, the CDR3 is TGCAGTGCTAGAGTACGCGGGAGAATCCACAATGAGCAGTTCTTC.

This clonotype came up a few times. Sequence at one end of the junction differs from germline and may be a read error. The rearrangement links TRBV29-1 to TRBJ2-6; D possibly corresponds to TRBD1 (5 bases). Germline CDR1 SQVTM, CDR2 ANQGSEA. The length of the CDR3 is 14 residues. The CDR3 loop reads CSVVGASGANVLIF. The DNA for the CDR3 is TGCAGCGTTGTTGGTGCCTCTGGGGCCAACGTCCTGATTTTC.

This clonotype was seen only a few times. The DNA of the CDR3 is TGTGCCAGCAGCCCCCGCGCCGGGACAGGGGACTCCTACGAGCAGTACTTC. It is translated as CASSPRAGTGDSYEQYF. The chain couples TRBV7-2 to TRBJ2-7, with TRBD1 matching over 10 bases. This CDR3 has 17 residues. V gave up 5 bases and J gave up 0 bases; unmatched junction bases: 10. The germline V gene has CDR1 SGHTA and CDR2 FQGNSA.

This clonotype occurred many times. This sequence joins TRBV30 and TRBJ1-5; D gene ambiguous. CDR1 is GTSNPN, CDR2 SVGIG, per germline (reference sequence). This CDR3 region has 13 residues. V shed 1 base and J shed 5 bases, with 9 bases lying between them. The chain's CDR3 is CAWSAQQDQPQHF. The DNA of the CDR3 is TGTGCCTGGAGTGCTCAGCAGGATCAGCCCCAGCATTTT. Full variable domain (rest looked up from reference TRBV30 and TRBJ1-5): SQTIHQWPATLVQPVGSPLSLECTVEGTSNPNLYWYRQAAGRGLQLLFYSVGIGQISSEVPQNLSASRPQDRQFILSSKKLLLSDSGFYLCAWSAQQDQPQHFGDGTRLSIL.

This clonotype was counted at least ten times. This chain links TRBV6-2 or TRBV6-3 with TRBJ2-1; 7 bases map to TRBD2. CDR3 size: 16 residues. The ends lost 5 bases at V and 7 bases at J; junction bases unmatched: 14. Germline CDR1 MNHEY, CDR2 SVGEGT. The CDR3 DNA reads as TGTGCCAGCAGTCGACCAACTAGCGCGCCGGGGAATGAGCAGTTCTTC. This translates into CASSRPTSAPGNEQFF.

This clonotype is categorized as hyperexpanded. The chain carries TRBV7-2 and TRBJ2-3; D possibly corresponds to TRBD2 (7 bases). The V end was cut by 3 bases, the J end by 4 bases, with 11 bases between. This CDR3 has 14 residues. The V gene's germline CDR1 is SGHTA and CDR2 FQGNSA. In DNA form, the CDR3 reads TGTGCCAGCAGCTTGGGGGGGGCGGCAGATACGCAGTATTTT. Its translation is CASSLGGAADTQYF.

The chain joins TRBV29-1 to TRBJ2-1; D is perhaps TRBD1 or TRBD2 (5 bases each). The CDR3 length is 12 residues. Deletions cut 6 bases from V and 6 bases from J, with 12 bases between. Germline CDR1 reads SQVTM; CDR2 reads ANQGSEA. CDR3: CSVGPAANEQFF. The CDR3 nucleotides are TGCAGCGTGGGACCCGCAGCCAATGAGCAGTTCTTC.

This clonotype appeared many times. The chain joins TRBV10-3 to TRBJ2-2, with 7 bases fitting TRBD1. The CDR3 spans 13 residues. After removal of 8 bases from V and 3 bases from J, the junction contained 3 bases not matched to a gene. The germline gives CDR1 ENHRY, CDR2 SYGVKD. For the CDR3, the DNA is TGTGCCATCTACCAGGGGGACACCGGGGAGCTGTTTTTT. Translated: CAIYQGDTGELFF.

This clonotype was picked up a small number of times. The chain combines TRBV12-3 or TRBV12-4 with TRBJ1-2; 10 bases are shared with TRBD1. The CDR3 has 16 amino acids. The trim removed 3 bases at V and 1 base at J, leaving 5 bases unmatched. CDR3 DNA sequence: TGTGCCAGCAGTTTGGGGACAGGGGTAGTTAACTATGGCTACACCTTC. Translation gives CASSLGTGVVNYGYTF.

This clonotype was seen repeatedly, ten times or more. The rearrangement joins TRBV2 to TRBJ1-2, with D possibly matching TRBD1 (5 bases). Germline V gives CDR1 SNHLY, CDR2 FYNNEI. Trimming left V 5 bases short and J 1 base short, with 8 bases between. This CDR3 region has 13 residues. This CDR3 reads CASSRTFNYGYTF. As DNA, the CDR3 is TGTGCCAGCAGTAGGACATTTAACTATGGCTACACCTTC.

In this sample, this clonotype turned up many times. The V call is TRBV28, the J call TRBJ2-7; unclear D gene. Per germline, CDR1 MDHEN and CDR2 SYDVKM. V lost 1 base and J lost 4, with 2 bases in between. This CDR3 contains 11 residues. The CDR3 DNA reads TGTGCCAGCAGTTTATTATACGAGCAGTACTTC. It encodes CASSLLYEQYF.

This clonotype was counted ten times or more. The chain combines TRBV7-9 with TRBJ2-1; TRBD1 matches 7 bases. The length of the CDR3 is 14 residues. The junction had 6 bases not matched to a gene; V was cut back by 5 bases and J by 5 bases. In germline, CDR1 is SEHNR, CDR2 FQNEAQ (reference sequence). The CDR3 region has the DNA TGTGCCAGCAGCCTAGGGACAGTCAACAATGAGCAGTTCTTC. This translates into CASSLGTVNNEQFF. Filled out from reference TRBV7-9 and TRBJ2-1, the complete variable domain reads DTGVSQNPRHKITKRGQNVTFRCDPISEHNRLYWYRQTLGQGPEFLTYFQNEAQLEKSRLLSDRFSAERPKGSFSTLEIQRTEQGDSAMYLCASSLGTVNNEQFFGPGTRLTVL.

This clonotype was observed at least ten times. The V and J genes are TRBV5-1 and TRBJ1-4, with D uncertain. V dropped 0 bases and J dropped 5 bases, with 8 bases sitting between them. CDR1 is SGHRS, CDR2 YFSETQ, per germline. The CDR3 is 14 residues long. The CDR3 DNA reads as TGCGCCAGCAGCTTGGACAGTTTAAATGAAAAACTGTTTTTT. Protein sequence: CASSLDSLNEKLFF.

The sample holds a few counts of this clonotype. The chain is built from TRBV2 and TRBJ2-3, with D unresolved. V was pared by 8 bases and J by 3 bases, with 15 bases between. Looked up from germline, CDR1 is SNHLY and CDR2 is FYNNEI. The CDR3 is 14 residues long. The CDR3 DNA sequence: TGTGCCAGCGCCCTGGAAGATAGGACAGATACGCAGTATTTT. It encodes CASALEDRTDTQYF. Together with reference TRBV2 and TRBJ2-3, the CDR3 gives the full variable domain: EPEVTQTPSHQVTQMGQEVILRCVPISNHLYFYWYRQILGQKVEFLVSFYNNEISEKSEIFDDQFSVERPDGSNFTLKIRSTKLEDSAMYFCASALEDRTDTQYFGPGTRLTVL.

In this sample, this clonotype turned up many times. V is TRBV7-9 and J is TRBJ2-5; D possibly corresponds to TRBD2 (5 bases). Germline V gene sequence: CDR1 SEHNR, CDR2 FQNEAQ (reference sequence). The germline V and J ends were trimmed by 1 base and 12 bases, with 12 bases remaining between them. The CDR3 spans 12 residues. This CDR3 reads CASSLGLAVEYF. CDR3 nucleotide sequence: TGTGCCAGCAGCTTAGGTCTAGCAGTCGAGTACTTC.

There are many counts of this clonotype. The chain recombines TRBV7-9 with TRBJ2-7, with 7 nucleotides matching TRBD2. The germline V gene has CDR1 SEHNR and CDR2 FQNEAQ (reference sequence). Trimming removed 5 bases from V and 0 bases from J; junction bases left unmatched: 13. The CDR3 extends over 17 amino acids. CDR3 DNA: TGTGCCAGCAGCCCCATGACTGCGAGCGGGATCTCCTACGAGCAGTACTTC. Translation gives CASSPMTASGISYEQYF.

J is TRBJ1-1 and V is TRBV12-5; maybe TRBD1 (5 bases). Per germline, CDR1 LGHNT and CDR2 FRNRAP. The germline V and J ends were trimmed by 6 bases and 1 base, with 12 bases remaining between them. This CDR3 is built from 14 residues. The CDR3 DNA is TGTGCTAGTGGGGGGCAGGCCACGAACACTGAAGCTTTCTTT. Translation: CASGGQATNTEAFF.

In this sample, this clonotype turned up many times. The rearrangement uses TRBV29-1 and TRBJ2-3; D remains unclear. CDR1 and CDR2 (germline): SQVTM, ANQGSEA. V lost 2 bases and J 6 bases, leaving 9 bases between the germline ends. This CDR3 has 12 residues. CDR3 protein: CSVEPPSDTQYF. CDR3 nucleotides: TGCAGCGTTGAACCCCCGTCCGATACGCAGTATTTT.

This clonotype was seen repeatedly, ten times or more. The chain uses TRBV28 and TRBJ1-4; D is uncertain. Germline V CDR1 and CDR2: MDHEN, SYDVKM. Trimming took off 3 bases at V and 0 bases at J, with 5 bases between the two ends. The CDR3 consists of 14 residues. The CDR3 sequence is CASSLPSTNEKLFF. The CDR3 DNA sequence: TGTGCCAGCAGTTTGCCGTCAACTAATGAAAAACTGTTTTTT.

This clonotype was counted ten times or more. The chain has TRBV7-8 and TRBJ2-2; TRBD2 matches at 13 bases. The germline CDR1 and CDR2 sequences are SGHVS and FQNEAQ. The trim removed 5 bases at V and 3 bases at J, leaving 12 bases unmatched. This CDR3 is built from 19 residues. CDR3 residues: CASSLLRTSGRSYTGELFF. The CDR3 DNA reads as TGTGCCAGCAGCCTCCTCAGGACTAGCGGGAGATCTTACACCGGGGAGCTGTTTTTT.

Only a few counts were recorded for this clonotype. The chain links TRBV18 to TRBJ1-4; 9 bases match TRBD1. V was pared by 0 bases and J by 8 bases, with 4 bases of the junction left unmatched. From germline, CDR1 is KGHSH and CDR2 LQKENI. CDR3 length: 15 residues. The CDR3 reads CASSPPGQGWEKLFF. DNA of the CDR3: TGTGCCAGCTCACCACCGGGACAGGGATGGGAAAAACTGTTTTTT.

This clonotype was seen many times. This chain joins TRBV28 and TRBJ2-1; either TRBD1 or TRBD2 may supply D (5 bases each). Germline assignment: CDR1 MDHEN and CDR2 SYDVKM. Deletions cut 5 bases from V and 6 bases from J, with 11 bases between. CDR3 length: 13 residues. In DNA form, the CDR3 reads TGTGCCAGCAGTAGTGGGGGACCCAATGAGCAGTTCTTC. This gives the protein CASSSGGPNEQFF.

The J gene is TRBJ1-2, the V gene TRBV6-2 or TRBV6-3, with D unresolved. The CDR3 contains 11 residues. V was clipped by 5 bases and J by 8 bases, with 9 bases between them. CDR1 is MNHEY and CDR2 is SVGEGT in the germline V gene. CDR3: CASSAGLGYTF. Here the CDR3 DNA reads TGTGCCAGCAGTGCCGGGCTGGGCTACACCTTC.

This clonotype turned up a few times. The rearrangement links TRBV28 to TRBJ2-7; D remains ambiguous. The CDR3 spans 11 residues. Germline V gene sequence: CDR1 MDHEN, CDR2 SYDVKM. V lost 7 bases and J 5 bases, leaving 9 bases between the germline ends. In DNA, the CDR3 is TGTGCCAGCATGCAAGGGAACGAGCAGTACTTC. Residues: CASMQGNEQYF.

This clonotype has ten or more counts. The chain joins TRBV25-1 to TRBJ2-7; D unresolved. CDR3 length: 13 amino acids. Germline CDR1 and CDR2: MGHDK and SYGVNS. V lost 3 bases to trimming and J lost 2 bases, with 8 bases between them. The CDR3 coding sequence is TGTGCCAGCAGTGACTGGCAGGCCTACGAGCAGTACTTC. It codes for CASSDWQAYEQYF.

In this sample, this clonotype turned up many times. CDR3 sequence (DNA): TGTGCCAGCAGCTCAAGCGCCGCCCCTGCGCCCCAGCATTTT. It specifies CASSSSAAPAPQHF. V is TRBV5-6 and J is TRBJ1-5; unclear D gene. Trimming took off 3 bases at V and 9 bases at J, with 16 bases between the two ends. Germline values: CDR1 SGHDT, CDR2 YYEEEE. The CDR3 is 14 residues long. The whole variable domain, filled in from reference TRBV5-6 and TRBJ1-5, reads DAGVTQSPTHLIKTRGQQVTLRCSPKSGHDTVSWYQQALGQGPQFIFQYYEEEERQRGNFPDRFSGHQFPNYSSELNVNALLLGDSALYLCASSSSAAPAPQHFGDGTRLSIL.

This clonotype was seen more than once but under ten times. The V and J genes are TRBV28 and TRBJ2-7, with D perhaps matching TRBD1 (6 bases). Per germline, CDR1 MDHEN and CDR2 SYDVKM. V lost 0 bases and J lost 3, with 15 bases in between. This CDR3 has 16 residues. This CDR3 reads CASSLWGAGVRYEQYF. The CDR3 region has the DNA TGTGCCAGCAGTTTATGGGGAGCAGGGGTCCGCTACGAGCAGTACTTC. Filled out from reference TRBV28 and TRBJ2-7, the complete variable domain reads DVKVTQSSRYLVKRTGEKVFLECVQDMDHENMFWYRQDPGLGLRLIYFSYDVKMKEKGDIPEGYSVSREKKERFSLILESASTNQTSMYLCASSLWGAGVRYEQYFGPGTRLTVT.